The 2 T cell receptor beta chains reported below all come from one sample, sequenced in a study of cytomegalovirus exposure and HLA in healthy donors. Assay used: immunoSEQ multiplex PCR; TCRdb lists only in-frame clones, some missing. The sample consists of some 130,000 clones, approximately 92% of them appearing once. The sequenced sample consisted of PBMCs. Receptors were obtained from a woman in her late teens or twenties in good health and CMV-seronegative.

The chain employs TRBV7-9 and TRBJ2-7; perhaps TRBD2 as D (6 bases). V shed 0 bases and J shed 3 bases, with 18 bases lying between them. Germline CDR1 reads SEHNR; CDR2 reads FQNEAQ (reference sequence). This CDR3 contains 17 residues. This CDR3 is CASSLAGQASARYEQYF. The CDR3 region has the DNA TGTGCCAGCAGCTTAGCGGGGCAGGCTAGCGCACGCTACGAGCAGTACTTC.

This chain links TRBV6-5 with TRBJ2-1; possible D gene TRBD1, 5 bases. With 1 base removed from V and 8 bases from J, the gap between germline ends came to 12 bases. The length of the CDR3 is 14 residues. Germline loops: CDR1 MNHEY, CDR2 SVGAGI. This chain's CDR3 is CASSYWAGQDEQFF. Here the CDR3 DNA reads TGTGCCAGCAGTTACTGGGCAGGGCAGGATGAGCAGTTCTTC.